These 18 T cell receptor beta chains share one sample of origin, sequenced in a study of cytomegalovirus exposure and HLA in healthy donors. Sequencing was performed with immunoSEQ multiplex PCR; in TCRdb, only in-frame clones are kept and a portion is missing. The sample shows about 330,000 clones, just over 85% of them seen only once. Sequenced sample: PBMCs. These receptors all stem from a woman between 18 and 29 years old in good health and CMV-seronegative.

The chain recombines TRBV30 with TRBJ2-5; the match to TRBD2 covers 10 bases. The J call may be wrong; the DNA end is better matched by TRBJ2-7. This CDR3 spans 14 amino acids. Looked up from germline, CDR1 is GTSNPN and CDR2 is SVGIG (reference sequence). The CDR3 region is CAWTPAGGSYEQYF. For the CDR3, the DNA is TGTGCCTGGACCCCAGCGGGAGGGTCCTACGAGCAGTACTTC.

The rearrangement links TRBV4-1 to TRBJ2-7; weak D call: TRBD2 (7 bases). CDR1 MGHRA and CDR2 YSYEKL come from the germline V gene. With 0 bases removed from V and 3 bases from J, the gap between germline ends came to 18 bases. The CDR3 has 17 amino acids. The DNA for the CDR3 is TGCGCCAGCAGCCAAGAGGGGGGGGCTAGTTTCATCTACGAGCAGTACTTC. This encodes CASSQEGGASFIYEQYF.

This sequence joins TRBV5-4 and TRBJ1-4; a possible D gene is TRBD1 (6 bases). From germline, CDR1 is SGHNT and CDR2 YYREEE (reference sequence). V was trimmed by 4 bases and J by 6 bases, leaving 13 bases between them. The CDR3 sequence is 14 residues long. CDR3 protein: CASSRPGADEKLFF. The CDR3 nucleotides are TGTGCCAGCAGCCGTCCAGGGGCTGATGAAAAACTGTTTTTT.

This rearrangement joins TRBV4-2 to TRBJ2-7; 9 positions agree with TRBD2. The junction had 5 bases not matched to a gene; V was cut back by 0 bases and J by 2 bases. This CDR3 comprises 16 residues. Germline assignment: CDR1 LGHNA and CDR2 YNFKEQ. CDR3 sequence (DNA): TGTGCCAGCAGCCAAGAGGTAGCGGGGGCCACCTACGAGCAGTACTTC. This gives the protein CASSQEVAGATYEQYF.

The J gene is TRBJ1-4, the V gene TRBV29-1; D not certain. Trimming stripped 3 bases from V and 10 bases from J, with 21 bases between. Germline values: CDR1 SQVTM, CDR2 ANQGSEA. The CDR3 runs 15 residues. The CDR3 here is CSVESWAAGRAKLFF. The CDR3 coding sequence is TGCAGCGTTGAGAGTTGGGCAGCAGGTCGCGCAAAACTGTTTTTT.

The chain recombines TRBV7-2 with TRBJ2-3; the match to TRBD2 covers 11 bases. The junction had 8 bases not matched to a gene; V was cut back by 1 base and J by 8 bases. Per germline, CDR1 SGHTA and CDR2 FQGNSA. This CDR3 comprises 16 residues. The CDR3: CASSLGSGRVGATQYF. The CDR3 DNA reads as TGTGCCAGCAGCTTAGGTAGCGGGAGGGTTGGGGCTACGCAGTATTTT.

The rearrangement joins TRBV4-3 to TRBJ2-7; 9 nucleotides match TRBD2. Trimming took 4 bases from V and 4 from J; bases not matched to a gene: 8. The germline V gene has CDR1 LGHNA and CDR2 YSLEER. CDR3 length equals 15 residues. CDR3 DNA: TGCGCCAGCAGCCGCGGGCGGCGGGAGGGGTACGAGCAGTACTTC. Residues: CASSRGRREGYEQYF.

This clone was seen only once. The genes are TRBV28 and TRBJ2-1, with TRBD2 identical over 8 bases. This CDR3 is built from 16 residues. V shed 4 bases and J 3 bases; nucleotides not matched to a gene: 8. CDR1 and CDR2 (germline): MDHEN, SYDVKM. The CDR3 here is CASSSHRAGGYNEQFF. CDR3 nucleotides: TGTGCCAGCAGTTCCCATAGGGCGGGAGGCTACAATGAGCAGTTCTTC. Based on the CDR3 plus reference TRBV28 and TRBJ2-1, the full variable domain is DVKVTQSSRYLVKRTGEKVFLECVQDMDHENMFWYRQDPGLGLRLIYFSYDVKMKEKGDIPEGYSVSREKKERFSLILESASTNQTSMYLCASSSHRAGGYNEQFFGPGTRLTVL.

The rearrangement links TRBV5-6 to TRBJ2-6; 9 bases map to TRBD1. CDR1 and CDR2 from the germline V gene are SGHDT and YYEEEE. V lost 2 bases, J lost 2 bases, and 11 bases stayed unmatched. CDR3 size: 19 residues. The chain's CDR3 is CASSLIPGQGGPGANVLTF. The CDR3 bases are TGTGCCAGCAGCTTAATACCGGGACAGGGAGGGCCTGGGGCCAACGTCCTGACTTTC.

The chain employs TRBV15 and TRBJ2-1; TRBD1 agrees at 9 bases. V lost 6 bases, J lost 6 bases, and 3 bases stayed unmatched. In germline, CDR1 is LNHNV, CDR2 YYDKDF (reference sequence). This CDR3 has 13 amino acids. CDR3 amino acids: CATRKTGGNEQFF. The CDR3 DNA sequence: TGTGCCACCAGGAAGACAGGGGGCAATGAGCAGTTCTTC.

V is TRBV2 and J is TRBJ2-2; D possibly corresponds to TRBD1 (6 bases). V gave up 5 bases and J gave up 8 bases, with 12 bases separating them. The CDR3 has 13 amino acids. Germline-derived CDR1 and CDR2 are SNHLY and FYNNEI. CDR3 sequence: CASSLQGWGELFF. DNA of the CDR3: TGTGCCAGCAGTTTACAGGGATGGGGGGAGCTGTTTTTT.

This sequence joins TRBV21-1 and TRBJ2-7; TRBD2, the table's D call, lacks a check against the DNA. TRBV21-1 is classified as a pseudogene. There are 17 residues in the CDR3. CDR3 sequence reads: CASSKFDETSGSYEQYF. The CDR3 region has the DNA TGTGCCAGCAGCAAATTTGATGAGACTAGCGGCTCCTACGAGCAGTACTTC.

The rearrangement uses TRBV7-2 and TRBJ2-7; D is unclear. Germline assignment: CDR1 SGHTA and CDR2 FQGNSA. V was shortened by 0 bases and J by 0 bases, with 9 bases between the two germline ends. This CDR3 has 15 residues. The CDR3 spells CASSLASVSSYEQYF. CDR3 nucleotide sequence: TGTGCCAGCAGCTTAGCCTCGGTAAGCTCCTACGAGCAGTACTTC.

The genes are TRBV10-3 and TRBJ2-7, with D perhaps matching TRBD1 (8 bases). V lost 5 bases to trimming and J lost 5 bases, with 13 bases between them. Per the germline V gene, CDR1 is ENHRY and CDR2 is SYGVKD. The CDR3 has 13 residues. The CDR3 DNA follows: TGTGCCATCAGTTGGACAGGGACTAACGAGCAGTACTTC. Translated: CAISWTGTNEQYF.

The CDR3 DNA sequence: TGCGCCAGCAGCCAAGACGCGGGTGGACTAGCTGAAGCTTTCTTT. This codes for CASSQDAGGLAEAFF. The chain uses TRBV4-3 and TRBJ1-1; D gene unclear. Trimming took off 0 bases at V and 6 bases at J, with 14 bases between the two ends. CDR1 and CDR2 (germline): LGHNA, YSLEER. CDR3 length: 15 amino acids.

As DNA, the CDR3 is TGTGCCAGCAGTTATTCAGGACAGGGGTTACGAACTGAAGCTTTCTTT. This codes for CASSYSGQGLRTEAFF. The chain has TRBV6-5 and TRBJ1-1, with 9 nucleotides matching TRBD1. The CDR3 contains 16 residues. Germline values: CDR1 MNHEY, CDR2 SVGAGI. The V segment lost 3 bases and the J segment 5 bases; nucleotides outside the gene matches: 10.

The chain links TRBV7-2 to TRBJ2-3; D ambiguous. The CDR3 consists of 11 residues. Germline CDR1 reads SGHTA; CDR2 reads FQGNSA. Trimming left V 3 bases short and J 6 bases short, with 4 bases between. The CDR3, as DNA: TGTGCCAGCAGCTTTTCGGATACGCAGTATTTT. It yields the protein CASSFSDTQYF.

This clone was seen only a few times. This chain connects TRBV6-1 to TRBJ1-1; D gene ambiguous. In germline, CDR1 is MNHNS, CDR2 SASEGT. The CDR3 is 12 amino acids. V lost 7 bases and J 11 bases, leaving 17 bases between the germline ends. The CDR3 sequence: CASTIQQVLAFF. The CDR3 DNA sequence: TGTGCCAGCACCATCCAGCAGGTATTGGCTTTCTTT.